The 30 T cell receptor beta chains given below trace back to one sample, sequenced in a study of T cells after yellow fever vaccination. Each CDR3 protein is one row after TCRdb ran MiXCR on the 5' RACE reads. Among 70,000 to 80,000 distinct CDR3 sequences, around 7.9% were seen once, and the ten largest hold approximately 31%. The starting material was CD8+ T cells sorted from PBMCs, obtained around 10 days after the first yellow fever vaccination. The receptor set was obtained from a man aged 18 to 30 who received the YFV17D yellow fever vaccine.

This clonotype was counted only a few times. DNA for the CDR3: TGCAGCGTTGAAGTTAGGACAGGGACCGGGGAGCTGTTTTTT. This translates into CSVEVRTGTGELFF. The chain has TRBV29-1 and TRBJ2-2; 8 positions match TRBD1. V dropped 1 base and J dropped 5; count of bases not matched to a gene: 3. Germline V gives CDR1 SQVTM, CDR2 ANQGSEA. The CDR3 is made up of 14 amino acids.

The sample holds many counts of this clonotype. This chain uses TRBV4-1 with TRBJ1-4; D remains unclear. Per germline, CDR1 MGHRA and CDR2 YSYEKL. Trimming took off 3 bases at V and 0 bases at J, with 8 bases between the two ends. The CDR3 runs to 15 residues. The CDR3 DNA is TGCGCCAGCAGCCAGAAACTAGCAACTAATGAAAAACTGTTTTTT. Translated: CASSQKLATNEKLFF.

This clonotype was seen many times. The rearrangement links TRBV29-1 to TRBJ2-3, with TRBD2 matching over 9 bases. V dropped 2 bases and J dropped 0; count of bases not matched to a gene: 6. Germline lookup yields CDR1 SQVTM and CDR2 ANQGSEA. The CDR3 has 16 residues. As DNA, the CDR3 is TGCAGCGTTGAATTAGCGGGAGAACCTAGCACAGATACGCAGTATTTT. Translation gives CSVELAGEPSTDTQYF.

This clonotype was detected only a few times. This sequence joins TRBV7-9 and TRBJ2-7, with 8 nucleotides matching TRBD1. The length of the CDR3 is 16 residues. From germline, CDR1 is SEHNR and CDR2 FQNEAQ (reference sequence). The trim removed 4 bases at V and 4 bases at J, leaving 12 bases unmatched. The CDR3 coding sequence is TGTGCCAGCAGCTCGGAACCGGGACAGGTATTTTACGAGCAGTACTTC. Its protein product is CASSSEPGQVFYEQYF.

This clonotype has ten or more counts. This sequence joins TRBV5-1 and TRBJ2-3; the D is unclear. The CDR3 consists of 15 residues. CDR1 is SGHRS, CDR2 YFSETQ, per germline. Trimming pared 1 base from V and 2 bases from J, leaving 11 bases between. The DNA for the CDR3 is TGCGCCAGCAGCTTGTCGTCCTATTACACAGATACGCAGTATTTT. Protein: CASSLSSYYTDTQYF.

Of note for this clonotype: Germline and junction disagree at one end, which may indicate a read error. V and J are TRBV30 and TRBJ1-4, with a tentative D call TRBD1 (6 bases). The CDR3 runs 15 residues. Germline values: CDR1 GTSNPN, CDR2 SVGIG (reference sequence). The CDR3 sequence: CAWSLAGAANEELFF. Written as DNA, the CDR3 is TGTGCCTGGAGTTTGGCGGGGGCCGCTAATGAAGAACTGTTTTTT.

This clonotype was seen repeatedly, ten times or more. The chain carries TRBV6-5 and TRBJ2-2; 10 nucleotides agree with TRBD2. The CDR3 is made up of 16 amino acids. Looked up from germline, CDR1 is MNHEY and CDR2 is SVGAGI. V trimming: 0 bases; J trimming: 4 bases; junction bases outside the gene matches: 2. In nucleotides, the CDR3 is TGTGCCAGCAGTTACTCGGGACTAGCGAGCACCGGGGAGCTGTTTTTT. Amino acids: CASSYSGLASTGELFF.

This clonotype was counted ten times or more. The J gene is TRBJ2-5, the V gene TRBV7-9, with 9 positions matching TRBD1. V trimming: 3 bases; J trimming: 5 bases; junction bases outside the gene matches: 13. The CDR3 is 17 amino acids. The germline V gene has CDR1 SEHNR and CDR2 FQNEAQ (reference sequence). The CDR3 region has the DNA TGTGCCAGCAGCTTTAAAGGGACAGGGCCCTACACGGAGACCCAGTACTTC. It is translated as CASSFKGTGPYTETQYF.

This clonotype showed up many times. The rearrangement uses TRBV7-9 and TRBJ2-5; 9 bases are a match to TRBD2. J lost 7 bases, V lost 3 bases, and 3 bases had no gene match. The CDR3 extends over 13 amino acids. Germline V CDR1 and CDR2: SEHNR, FQNEAQ (reference sequence). The CDR3 protein is CASSLGLAGTQYF. CDR3 DNA: TGTGCCAGCAGCTTGGGACTAGCCGGGACCCAGTACTTC.

The J gene is TRBJ2-7, the V gene TRBV20-1, with 9 bases lining up with TRBD1. CDR1 is DFQATT and CDR2 is SNEGSKA in the germline V gene (reference sequence). The V and J ends lost 1 base and 5 bases, in that order; junction bases with no gene match: 12. The CDR3 extends over 16 amino acids. In DNA form, the CDR3 reads TGCAGTGCTAGAGGCTCGGGGGACAGGGTTTTCCACGAGCAGTACTTC. As protein: CSARGSGDRVFHEQYF.

This clonotype turned up a few times. In DNA form, the CDR3 reads TGCGCCAGCAGCCAAGATGATGGGACGTACGCCGGGGAGCTGTTTTTT. It encodes CASSQDDGTYAGELFF. The V call is TRBV4-1, the J call TRBJ2-2, with D perhaps TRBD1 or TRBD2 (5 bases each). In germline, CDR1 is MGHRA, CDR2 YSYEKL. V was trimmed by 0 bases and J by 6 bases, leaving 14 bases between them. The length of the CDR3 is 16 residues.

This clonotype was recorded at least ten times. The V gene is TRBV5-1, the J gene TRBJ1-2; D ambiguous. CDR1 is SGHRS, CDR2 YFSETQ, per germline. The CDR3 extends over 15 amino acids. Trimming pared 1 base from V and 0 bases from J, leaving 10 bases between. The CDR3 sequence is CASSLTSAANYGYTF. The CDR3 DNA reads TGCGCCAGCAGCTTGACGTCGGCCGCTAACTATGGCTACACCTTC.

This clonotype showed up many times. This chain links TRBV27 with TRBJ2-6; D might be TRBD2 (6 bases). The CDR3 has 15 amino acids. Trimming took 2 bases from V and 2 from J, leaving 7 bases between them. Germline CDR1 is MNHEY and CDR2 is SMNVEV (reference sequence). In DNA form, the CDR3 reads TGTGCCAGCAGTTTAGGAGGGCCTGGGGCCAACGTCCTGACTTTC. Translation gives CASSLGGPGANVLTF. The complete variable domain, with remaining parts taken from reference TRBV27 and TRBJ2-6, reads EAQVTQNPRYLITVTGKKLTVTCSQNMNHEYMSWYRQDPGLGLRQIYYSMNVEVTDKGDVPEGYKVSRKEKRNFPLILESPSPNQTSLYFCASSLGGPGANVLTFGAGSRLTVL.

This clonotype was recorded at least ten times. Written as DNA, the CDR3 is TGTGCCAGCAGTTACACCCGGACCGGGGAGCTGTTTTTT. It encodes CASSYTRTGELFF. V gene TRBV6-2 or TRBV6-3 combines with J gene TRBJ2-2; D remains unclear. CDR3 length: 13 amino acids. The germline V gene has CDR1 MNHEY and CDR2 SVGEGT. V lost 2 bases, J lost 5 bases, and 6 bases lay in between.

In the case of this clonotype: Given a much more abundant clone one base away, this may be a read error. The rearrangement joins TRBV27 to TRBJ2-2; perhaps TRBD2 as D (5 bases). The germline V and J ends were trimmed by 1 base and 6 bases, with 6 bases remaining between them. Per the germline V gene, CDR1 is MNHEY and CDR2 is SMNVEV (reference sequence). This CDR3 is 13 amino acids long. The CDR3 DNA is TGTGCCAGCAGTTTATTCGGGGCCGGGGAGCTGTTTTTT. Translation: CASSLFGAGELFF.

This clonotype was observed at least ten times. This chain uses TRBV4-1 with TRBJ2-7, with 14 bases fitting TRBD2. The V gene end was trimmed by 3 bases and the J gene end by 4 bases; junction bases not matched to a gene: 2. Looked up from germline, CDR1 is MGHRA and CDR2 is YSYEKL. The CDR3 consists of 15 residues. DNA of the CDR3: TGCGCCAGCAGCCATAGGACTAGCGGGAGGTACGAGCAGTACTTC. Protein sequence: CASSHRTSGRYEQYF.

This clonotype was counted at least ten times. The chain uses TRBV7-9 and TRBJ1-4, with 7 bases identical to TRBD1. The junction had 9 bases not matched to a gene; V was cut back by 4 bases and J by 7 bases. The CDR3 is 15 amino acids. Germline V lookup: CDR1 SEHNR, CDR2 FQNEAQ (reference sequence). CDR3 sequence reads: CASSYATGTLEKLFF. In DNA form, the CDR3 reads TGTGCCAGCAGCTACGCGACAGGGACTCTTGAAAAACTGTTTTTT.

This clonotype turned up a few times. The chain joins TRBV9 to TRBJ2-2, with D perhaps TRBD2 (6 bases). V lost 4 bases and J lost 1, with 17 bases in between. Germline assignment: CDR1 SGDLS and CDR2 YYNGEE. The CDR3 spans 17 residues. CDR3 sequence (DNA): TGTGCCAGCAGCATCTCTCGGGGGAAATGGAACACCGGGGAGCTGTTTTTT. It specifies CASSISRGKWNTGELFF.

The chain links TRBV7-2 to TRBJ1-1, with D tentatively TRBD1 (5 bases). The CDR3 is made up of 15 amino acids. Trimming shortened V by 1 base and J by 3 bases, and 12 bases separated the two germline ends. Germline V gene sequence: CDR1 SGHTA, CDR2 FQGNSA. Written as DNA, the CDR3 is TGTGCCAGCAGCTTAGGGGGCAGGAAATACACTGAAGCTTTCTTT. This encodes CASSLGGRKYTEAFF.

At least ten counts were recorded for this clonotype. The chain carries TRBV7-9 and TRBJ1-3; D is unclear. Per germline, CDR1 SEHNR and CDR2 FQNEAQ (reference sequence). This CDR3 has 15 residues. Trimming shortened V by 5 bases and J by 0 bases, and 11 bases separated the two germline ends. In DNA form, the CDR3 reads TGTGCCAGCAGCCGTCACATCCCCTCTGGAAACACCATATATTTT. This sequence encodes CASSRHIPSGNTIYF. Full variable domain (remainder filled in from reference TRBV7-9 and TRBJ1-3): DTGVSQNPRHKITKRGQNVTFRCDPISEHNRLYWYRQTLGQGPEFLTYFQNEAQLEKSRLLSDRFSAERPKGSFSTLEIQRTEQGDSAMYLCASSRHIPSGNTIYFGEGSWLTVV.

This clonotype was seen repeatedly, ten times or more. The chain joins TRBV4-1 to TRBJ1-5; D might be TRBD1 (6 bases). Trimming stripped 1 base from V and 6 bases from J, with 13 bases between. Per the germline V gene, CDR1 is MGHRA and CDR2 is YSYEKL. This CDR3 is 15 amino acids long. CDR3 DNA: TGCGCCAGCAGCCAAGGACCAGGGGAGGCTCAGCCCCAGCATTTT. Amino acid sequence: CASSQGPGEAQPQHF.

This clonotype was detected ten times or more. The chain couples TRBV4-3 to TRBJ1-2; no reliable D call. V dropped 1 base and J dropped 3 bases, with 15 bases sitting between them. The length of the CDR3 is 16 residues. CDR1 and CDR2 from the germline V gene are LGHNA and YSLEER. The CDR3 DNA follows: TGCGCCAGCAGCCAAGCTACCGGGCCGAGGGACTATGGCTACACCTTC. Amino acid sequence: CASSQATGPRDYGYTF.

At least ten counts were recorded for this clonotype. The rearrangement uses TRBV6-5 and TRBJ1-1, with unresolved D. CDR1 MNHEY and CDR2 SVGAGI come from the germline V gene. Between the trimmed V and J ends, which lost 1 base and 7 bases, there was a span of 13 bases. This CDR3 comprises 14 residues. The CDR3 region has the DNA TGTGCCAGCAGTTACTTGTCAGGCGTCTTTGAAGCTTTCTTT. Protein: CASSYLSGVFEAFF.

This clonotype was seen more than once but under ten times. The V and J genes are TRBV6-5 and TRBJ2-6; the D gene is possibly TRBD2 (5 bases). Deletions cut 0 bases from V and 0 bases from J, with 12 bases between. CDR1 and CDR2 (germline): MNHEY, SVGAGI. The CDR3 runs 18 residues. The CDR3 reads CASSYSSAVRSGANVLTF. In nucleotides, the CDR3 is TGTGCCAGCAGTTACTCCTCAGCGGTCCGCTCTGGGGCCAACGTCCTGACTTTC.

This clonotype was counted at least ten times. V and J are TRBV5-1 and TRBJ2-2, with D tentatively TRBD1 (6 bases). The CDR3 consists of 16 residues. The V gene's germline CDR1 is SGHRS and CDR2 YFSETQ. Trimming shortened V by 0 bases and J by 4 bases, and 13 bases separated the two germline ends. The DNA of the CDR3 is TGCGCCAGCAGCTTGGGATCCAGGGGTCTCACCGGGGAGCTGTTTTTT. It encodes CASSLGSRGLTGELFF.

The sample holds many counts of this clonotype. J is TRBJ2-1 and V is TRBV6-5; 8 bases agree with TRBD1. Germline loops: CDR1 MNHEY, CDR2 SVGAGI. There are 19 residues in the CDR3. The V gene end was trimmed by 6 bases and the J gene end by 7 bases; junction bases not matched to a gene: 23. In DNA form, the CDR3 reads TGTGCCAGCAGCCCCCGGGCAGGGGGCTACGGGGGCTTCCTGAATGAGCAGTTCTTC. This sequence encodes CASSPRAGGYGGFLNEQFF.

This clonotype appeared many times. The chain uses TRBV7-6 and TRBJ2-3; 16 nucleotides match TRBD2. Germline values: CDR1 SGHVS, CDR2 FNYEAQ. V lost 5 bases and J lost 0; bases outside the gene matches: 5. There are 18 residues in the CDR3. CDR3 in DNA: TGTGCCAGCAGCGCGGGACTAGCGGGGGGGGATAGCACAGATACGCAGTATTTT. Protein: CASSAGLAGGDSTDTQYF.

In this sample, this clonotype turned up many times. The CDR3 loop reads CASTPTAGSSYNEQFF. Here the CDR3 DNA reads TGCGCCAGCACCCCCACGGCGGGTAGCTCCTACAATGAGCAGTTCTTC. The gene calls are TRBV4-3 and TRBJ2-1, with a weak D call TRBD2 (5 bases). The CDR3 runs 16 residues. Germline V gene lookup returns CDR1 LGHNA and CDR2 YSLEER. The V and J ends lost 7 bases and 0 bases respectively, with 16 bases between them.

In this sample, this clonotype turned up a few times. The chain employs TRBV24-1 and TRBJ1-5, with D possibly TRBD1 on 5 matching bases. The CDR3 contains 16 residues. Germline CDR1 KGHDR, CDR2 SFDVKD. The V gene lost 7 bases and the J gene lost 6 bases, with 21 bases spanning the gap. The CDR3 DNA reads TGTGCCACCAGCTCAAGGGCGGGTCAGGGAGGTCAGCCCCAGCATTTT. Translation: CATSSRAGQGGQPQHF.

The genes are TRBV4-3 and TRBJ1-1; unclear D gene. The CDR3 is made up of 13 amino acids. V lost 1 base to trimming and J lost 3 bases, with 6 bases between them. Germline V lookup: CDR1 LGHNA, CDR2 YSLEER. The CDR3 DNA follows: TGCGCCAGCAGCCAAGTACGGGACACTGAAGCTTTCTTT. Encoded protein: CASSQVRDTEAFF.